This TCR beta chain was sequenced for a study of shared clonotypes between healthy human individuals. The study, taken as a whole, reports: Inspection by rarefaction showed sorted-subset sequencing to be incomplete despite large depth.

Regarding this clone: Its target is not known. This same CDR3 is encoded by further DNA sequences in the sample.

The length of the CDR3 is 15 residues. Trimming removed 0 bases at V and 0 bases at J, with 7 bases between. Germline lookup yields CDR1 SGDLS and CDR2 YYNGEE. The repertoire was sequenced with immunoSEQ multiplex PCR; TCRdb's copy has only in-frame clones and lacks some. The sample has under 2.5 million clones, around 93% seen once. This chain joins TRBV9 and TRBJ2-1; D is uncertain. The sequencing input was naive CD4+ T cells from PBMCs. The subset is: CD45RA+ positively selected. The receptor comes from a man in his late teens or twenties in good health. Some clones in this sample may be carry-over from other donors' samples. The CDR3 DNA reads as TGTGCCAGCAGCGTAGGTGGGGACTCCTACAATGAGCAGTTCTTC. Encoded protein: CASSVGGDSYNEQFF.